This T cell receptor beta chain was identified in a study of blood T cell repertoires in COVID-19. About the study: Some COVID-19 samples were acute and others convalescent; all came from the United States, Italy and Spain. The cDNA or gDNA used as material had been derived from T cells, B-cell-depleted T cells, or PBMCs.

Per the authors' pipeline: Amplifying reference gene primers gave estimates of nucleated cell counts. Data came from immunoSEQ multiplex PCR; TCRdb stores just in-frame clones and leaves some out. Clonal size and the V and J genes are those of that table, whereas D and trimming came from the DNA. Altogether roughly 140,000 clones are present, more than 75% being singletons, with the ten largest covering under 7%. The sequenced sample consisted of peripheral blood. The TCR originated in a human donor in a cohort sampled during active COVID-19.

The CDR3 spells CAISAQDRGNQPQHF. The CDR3, as DNA: TGTGCCATCAGTGCCCAAGACAGGGGGAATCAGCCCCAGCATTTT. The V and J genes are TRBV10-3 and TRBJ1-5; TRBD1 matches 9 bases. The J segment lost 4 bases and the V segment lost 4 bases, leaving 5 bases of the junction unmatched. The germline CDR1 and CDR2 sequences are ENHRY and SYGVKD. The CDR3 sequence is 15 residues long.